Below, one T cell receptor (beta chain) is given with its context. Its antigen is as yet unknown. These data come from a study of T cell responses to AZD1222 COVID-19 vaccine. Study outcomes and limitations: Clonal diversity was possibly underestimated; the donors were predominantly white British and more often female. Regions 160-218 and 743-854 held dominance among vaccine-associated CD4 TCRs, which spanned spike. No day 14 peak samples; only post-peak repertoires were characterized. Just a handful of people given AZD1222 tested seropositive at baseline.

The germline gives CDR1 LNHNV, CDR2 YYDKDF (reference sequence). Trimming removed 1 base from V and 3 bases from J, with 4 bases in between. CDR3 length: 13 amino acids. Using immunoSEQ multiplex PCR, the repertoire was profiled, and TCRdb retains in-frame clones only, with some absent. The table records about 73,000 clones, about 88% of them present only once. The gene calls are TRBV15 and TRBJ2-1; unclear D gene. This sequence originates from an adult who received the AZD1222 COVID-19 vaccine. The specimen was peripheral blood, collected 28 days after the second AZD1222 dose. The CDR3 sequence: CATSRGGYNEQFF. The CDR3 nucleotides are TGTGCCACCAGCAGAGGGGGCTACAATGAGCAGTTCTTC.